The 26 T cell receptor beta chains below all came from one sample that was sequenced in a study of cytomegalovirus exposure and HLA in healthy donors (dated by TCRdb to 2016 to 2017). The method was the immunoSEQ multiplex PCR assay. For the multiplex PCR, a mixture combining 60 forward primers for TCR Vbeta segments and 13 reverse primers for TCR Jbeta segments was used. In its TCRdb copy, this immuneACCESS table keeps in-frame sequences only and misses some clones. Where compared with another copy, unresolved V genes explain less than half of these, and the others have no known cause. The sample has about 100,000 clones on record, around 68% of them singletons. The top ten clones comprise over 4% of the sample. The material sequenced was PBMCs. These receptor sequences come from a human donor in good health.

The chain combines TRBV6-5 with TRBJ2-7, with D possibly TRBD1 on 6 matching bases. V lost 0 bases to trimming and J lost 5 bases, with 14 bases between them. Germline-derived CDR1 and CDR2 are MNHEY and SVGAGI. There are 15 residues in the CDR3. CDR3 amino acids: CASSYSGALGHEQYF. The CDR3 DNA reads TGTGCCAGCAGTTACTCGGGGGCCCTAGGCCACGAGCAGTACTTC.

The chain links TRBV14 to TRBJ2-7; a possible D gene is TRBD2 (6 bases). Germline V gene data show CDR1 as SGHDN and CDR2 as FVKESK. V was trimmed by 0 bases and J by 7 bases, leaving 16 bases between them. The CDR3 is made up of 15 amino acids. The CDR3 bases are TGTGCCAGCAGCCAAGAAGGGCAGGGACTTTGGGAGCAGTACTTC. Its translation is CASSQEGQGLWEQYF.

Regarding this clone: Different DNA sequences within this sample yield the same CDR3. The chain couples TRBV7-8 to TRBJ2-7, with 12 positions matching TRBD2. CDR1 and CDR2 from the germline V gene are SGHVS and FQNEAQ. J lost 1 base, V lost 1 base, and 2 bases had no gene match. The CDR3 covers 16 residues. CDR3 region: CASSLEGTSGSYEQYF. CDR3 in DNA: TGTGCCAGCAGCTTAGAAGGGACTAGCGGGTCCTACGAGCAGTACTTC.

The chain uses TRBV18 and TRBJ2-7, with TRBD1 as a possible D gene (5 bases). Trimming stripped 2 bases from V and 7 bases from J, with 15 bases between. This CDR3 contains 14 residues. The V gene's germline CDR1 is KGHSH and CDR2 LQKENI. The CDR3 DNA follows: TGTGCCAGCTCACCAACTCAGGGCCTGGGAGAGCAGTACTTC. It encodes CASSPTQGLGEQYF.

The chain is built from TRBV7-8 and TRBJ2-1; tentatively, D is TRBD2 (5 bases). Germline lookup yields CDR1 SGHVS and CDR2 FQNEAQ. There are 17 residues in the CDR3. Trimming pared 5 bases from V and 5 bases from J, leaving 22 bases between. For the CDR3, the DNA is TGTGCCAGCAGCCCCCGGGATTTCACCGTTCCAAACAATGAGCAGTTCTTC. Encoded protein: CASSPRDFTVPNNEQFF.

This clone has more than one count but fewer than ten. The rearrangement links TRBV27 to TRBJ2-5; D is perhaps TRBD2 (6 bases). V was shortened by 6 bases and J by 5 bases, with 13 bases between the two germline ends. Germline V lookup: CDR1 MNHEY, CDR2 SMNVEV (reference sequence). This CDR3 spans 13 amino acids. The CDR3 loop reads CASREGGAETQYF. CDR3 coding DNA: TGTGCCAGCAGGGAGGGCGGTGCGGAGACCCAGTACTTC.

This clone was recorded only once. The CDR3 bases are TGTGCCAGCAGTGGGACAAGATACAATGAGCAGTTCTTC. Residues: CASSGTRYNEQFF. This rearrangement joins TRBV25-1 to TRBJ2-1, with D possibly matching TRBD1 (5 bases). Germline lookup yields CDR1 MGHDK and CDR2 SYGVNS. This CDR3 has 13 amino acids. V was clipped by 4 bases and J by 4 bases, with 8 bases between them.

The rearrangement joins TRBV4-1 to TRBJ2-3; 11 bases line up with TRBD2. CDR1 and CDR2 from the germline V gene are MGHRA and YSYEKL. Losses at the gene ends were 4 bases for V and 4 bases for J; bases not matched to a gene: 19. The CDR3 spans 20 residues. CDR3 coding DNA: TGCGCCAGCAGCCCTACCCCCTGGGGGACTAGCGGAACAAGGGCAGATACGCAGTATTTT. This encodes CASSPTPWGTSGTRADTQYF.

This clone was seen once. The chain recombines TRBV10-3 with TRBJ2-3, with TRBD1 matching 8 bases. The CDR3 runs to 16 residues. V gave up 3 bases and J gave up 2 bases; unmatched junction bases: 7. The germline V gene has CDR1 ENHRY and CDR2 SYGVKD. Here the CDR3 reads CAISDVAGGVTDTQYF. The CDR3 region has the DNA TGTGCCATCAGTGATGTGGCAGGGGGCGTCACAGATACGCAGTATTTT.

This chain connects TRBV28 to TRBJ2-6; no clear D. The CDR3 totals 15 residues. Germline assignment: CDR1 MDHEN and CDR2 SYDVKM. The V and J ends lost 3 bases and 0 bases respectively, with 6 bases between them. CDR3 coding DNA: TGTGCCAGCAGTTTGGCCATCTCTGGGGCCAACGTCCTGACTTTC. Translation gives CASSLAISGANVLTF.

This clone has only one observation. The chain uses TRBV27 and TRBJ2-2; no reliable D call. Germline CDR1 and CDR2: MNHEY and SMNVEV (reference sequence). The CDR3 is 12 amino acids. Trimming removed 5 bases at V and 8 bases at J, with 9 bases between. In DNA form, the CDR3 reads TGTGCCAGCAGTCCCAACTTAGGGGAGCTGTTTTTT. Translating gives CASSPNLGELFF.

This chain joins TRBV10-1 and TRBJ2-5; TRBD2 is a possible D gene (5 bases). Germline V gives CDR1 WNHNN, CDR2 SYGVQD (reference sequence). Trimming took off 3 bases at V and 7 bases at J, with 15 bases between the two ends. The CDR3 has 14 amino acids. The CDR3 bases are TGCGCCAGCAGTGAAGGAGGACCCTTGGGGACCCAGTACTTC. Residues: CASSEGGPLGTQYF.

This chain links TRBV30 with TRBJ1-5; TRBD1 might be the D (5 bases). V was clipped by 2 bases and J by 0 bases, with 11 bases between them. CDR3 length: 15 residues. From germline, CDR1 is GTSNPN and CDR2 SVGIG (reference sequence). In DNA, the CDR3 is TGTGCCTGGAGTCCCGGCAGGGCTAGCAATCAGCCCCAGCATTTT. As protein: CAWSPGRASNQPQHF.

The chain is built from TRBV5-5 and TRBJ1-3, with D hard to call. The germline V gene encodes CDR1 SGHKS and CDR2 YYEKEE (reference sequence). This CDR3 contains 14 residues. V lost 0 bases and J 7 bases, leaving 11 bases between the germline ends. The CDR3 loop reads CASSLVPGSNTIYF. The CDR3 DNA follows: TGTGCCAGCAGCTTGGTCCCAGGCTCGAACACCATATATTTT.

V usage is TRBV25-1 and J usage is TRBJ1-1, with no clear D. V dropped 4 bases and J dropped 8 bases, with 8 bases sitting between them. The germline gives CDR1 MGHDK, CDR2 SYGVNS. This CDR3 region has 11 residues. The CDR3 region is CASSGHGEAFF. The CDR3 DNA follows: TGTGCCAGCAGTGGCCACGGGGAAGCTTTCTTT.

The V gene is TRBV21-1, the J gene TRBJ2-7; the table's D call, TRBD2, was not checked against the DNA. TRBV21-1 is annotated as a pseudogene. The CDR3 contains 11 residues. The CDR3 region has the DNA TGTGCCAGCAGCAATATTTACGAGCAGTACTTC. Translating gives CASSNIYEQYF.

This clone occurred a few times. This rearrangement joins TRBV28 to TRBJ2-7; D may be TRBD2 (6 bases). The CDR3 extends over 15 amino acids. V lost 2 bases, J lost 1 base, and 12 bases lay in between. Per germline, CDR1 MDHEN and CDR2 SYDVKM. The CDR3 loop is CASSLAGSASYEQYF. The CDR3 DNA sequence: TGTGCCAGCAGTTTAGCGGGGTCCGCATCCTACGAGCAGTACTTC.

This clone was observed once. This chain uses TRBV19 with TRBJ1-1; D possibly corresponds to TRBD1 (6 bases). The length of the CDR3 is 14 residues. The ends were cut back, 5 bases at V and 0 bases at J, with 10 bases in the middle. CDR1 is LNHDA, CDR2 SQIVND, per germline (reference sequence). The CDR3 bases are TGTGCCAGTAGTCGGGGACAACTGAACACTGAAGCTTTCTTT. Amino acid sequence: CASSRGQLNTEAFF.

This clone appeared a few times. This rearrangement joins TRBV6-4 to TRBJ2-3, with D unclear. The CDR3 totals 15 residues. Germline V gene lookup returns CDR1 MRHNA and CDR2 SNTAGT. Trimming cost V 0 bases and J 2 bases, with 9 bases left between them. The CDR3 loop is CASSDSPGSTDTQYF. CDR3 coding DNA: TGTGCCAGCAGTGACTCACCCGGTTCCACAGATACGCAGTATTTT.

This chain connects TRBV19 to TRBJ2-3; 7 positions match TRBD1. This CDR3 has 15 residues. Germline V gene lookup returns CDR1 LNHDA and CDR2 SQIVND (reference sequence). With V trimmed by 6 bases and J by 0 bases, 6 bases remained unmatched. CDR3 DNA sequence: TGTGCCAGTAGACAGGGGCGTCTAAGCACAGATACGCAGTATTTT. Its translation is CASRQGRLSTDTQYF. The full variable domain, rest sourced from reference TRBV19 and TRBJ2-3, is DGGITQSPKYLFRKEGQNVTLSCEQNLNHDAMYWYRQDPGQGLRLIYYSQIVNDFQKGDIAEGYSVSREKKESFPLTVTSAQKNPTAFYLCASRQGRLSTDTQYFGPGTRLTVL.

The chain recombines TRBV27 with TRBJ1-2, with 12 bases identical to TRBD1. V trimming: 5 bases; J trimming: 4 bases; junction bases outside the gene matches: 11. Germline values: CDR1 MNHEY, CDR2 SMNVEV (reference sequence). The CDR3 has 17 amino acids. The CDR3 protein is CASSKRDRGPFCYGYTF. For the CDR3, the DNA is TGTGCCAGCAGTAAGAGGGACAGGGGGCCATTTTGCTATGGCTACACCTTC.

This sequence joins TRBV9 and TRBJ1-2; 8 bases are shared with TRBD1. The CDR3 is 14 residues long. Germline values: CDR1 SGDLS, CDR2 YYNGEE. The trim removed 3 bases at V and 3 bases at J, leaving 4 bases unmatched. DNA for the CDR3: TGTGCCAGCAGCGGAATACAGGGGGACTATGGCTACACCTTC. Amino acid sequence: CASSGIQGDYGYTF. The whole variable domain, filled in from reference TRBV9 and TRBJ1-2, reads DSGVTQTPKHLITATGQRVTLRCSPRSGDLSVYWYQQSLDQGLQFLIQYYNGEERAKGNILERFSAQQFPDLHSELNLSSLELGDSALYFCASSGIQGDYGYTFGSGTRLTVV.

This rearrangement joins TRBV11-2 to TRBJ2-7; maybe TRBD1 (5 bases). The germline V gene encodes CDR1 SGHAT and CDR2 FQNNGV. The CDR3 length is 14 residues. V lost 4 bases to trimming and J lost 4 bases, with 14 bases between them. CDR3 DNA sequence: TGTGCCAGCAGCTACACCTCGACAGTTTACGAGCAGTACTTC. It is translated as CASSYTSTVYEQYF.

In its sample, this clone was seen a few times. The chain joins TRBV5-4 to TRBJ1-2; TRBD1 is a possible D gene (6 bases). The length of the CDR3 is 14 residues. Trimming took off 5 bases at V and 2 bases at J, with 13 bases between the two ends. Germline CDR1 reads SGHNT; CDR2 reads YYREEE (reference sequence). CDR3 bases: TGTGCCAGCAGTAACAGGGCCCAAAACTATGGCTACACCTTC. Translation gives CASSNRAQNYGYTF.

The chain links TRBV4-1 to TRBJ2-5; D is possibly TRBD2 (6 bases). CDR1 MGHRA and CDR2 YSYEKL come from the germline V gene. The CDR3 is 17 residues long. V lost 0 bases and J 11 bases, leaving 25 bases between the germline ends. The CDR3 spells CASSQEWRTGGFGEQYF. The CDR3 nucleotides read TGCGCCAGCAGCCAAGAATGGCGTACTGGAGGGTTTGGAGAGCAGTACTTC.

Comment on this clone: Germline and junction disagree at one end, which may indicate a read error. The chain employs TRBV7-9 and TRBJ2-1, with D possibly being TRBD2 (6 bases). Germline assignment: CDR1 SEHNR and CDR2 FQNEAQ (reference sequence). The CDR3 totals 12 residues. The CDR3: CASSFLASVVIF. The CDR3 DNA reads as TGTGCCAGCAGCTTCCTTGCTAGCGTTGTGATCTTC.